The 32 T cell receptor beta chains below were found in one sample sequenced in a study of identical twins. TCRdb itself ran the 5' RACE reads through MiXCR, one entry per CDR3 protein. The sample includes roughly 280,000 distinct CDR3 sequences, just under 9.5% of them seen just once. These data were likewise used in another study, on yellow fever vaccine responses in identical twins.

The sequenced material came from CD8+ T cells sorted from blood. The receptor source for this set is a woman aged 18 to 35 in good health.

The sample holds a few counts of this clonotype. The chain carries TRBV5-1 and TRBJ2-7; the match to TRBD1 covers 10 bases. CDR1 and CDR2 from the germline V gene are SGHRS and YFSETQ. V dropped 4 bases and J dropped 5; count of bases not matched to a gene: 24. CDR3 size: 20 residues. This CDR3 is CASSDRGLPREAGAGDEQYF. The CDR3 region has the DNA TGCGCCAGCAGCGACAGGGGGCTTCCGAGGGAAGCGGGAGCAGGTGACGAGCAGTACTTC.

This clonotype was counted only a few times. The V call is TRBV20-1, the J call TRBJ2-2, with 8 bases lining up with TRBD2. This CDR3 is 16 amino acids long. V lost 4 bases to trimming and J lost 5 bases; unmatched junction nucleotides: 12. Germline CDR1 reads DFQATT; CDR2 reads SNEGSKA (reference sequence). Here the CDR3 DNA reads TGCAGTGCTACCGAGTCGGGGGGGCGGGAAACCGGGGAGCTGTTTTTT. Translated: CSATESGGRETGELFF.

This chain links TRBV20-1 with TRBJ1-1, with D perhaps TRBD1 (6 bases). This CDR3 has 14 residues. The V and J ends lost 2 bases and 1 base respectively, with 11 bases between them. The germline V gene encodes CDR1 DFQATT and CDR2 SNEGSKA (reference sequence). CDR3 nucleotides: TGCAGTGCTAGACCTTTCAGGGGGAACACTGAAGCTTTCTTT. This sequence encodes CSARPFRGNTEAFF.

The table lists this clonotype with many counts. This rearrangement joins TRBV29-1 to TRBJ2-5; 7 bases line up with TRBD1. Trimming cost V 6 bases and J 3 bases; bases outside gene matches: 7. The germline gives CDR1 SQVTM, CDR2 ANQGSEA. The CDR3 is 13 amino acids. The CDR3 DNA reads TGCAGCGTCCTGGGACAGCTAGAAGAGACCCAGTACTTC. Its translation: CSVLGQLEETQYF.

The chain uses TRBV2 and TRBJ2-3; D unclear. V was cut by 10 bases and J by 3 bases, with 8 bases left in between. Germline-derived CDR1 and CDR2 are SNHLY and FYNNEI. CDR3 length: 11 amino acids. The CDR3 nucleotides read TGTGCCATTACCGGAACAGATACGCAGTATTTT. Translating it yields CAITGTDTQYF. The whole variable domain, remainder taken from reference TRBV2 and TRBJ2-3, is EPEVTQTPSHQVTQMGQEVILRCVPISNHLYFYWYRQILGQKVEFLVSFYNNEISEKSEIFDDQFSVERPDGSNFTLKIRSTKLEDSAMYFCAITGTDTQYFGPGTRLTVL.

This clonotype was seen at least ten times. V usage is TRBV7-9 and J usage is TRBJ2-7; D remains ambiguous. This CDR3 is 12 amino acids long. V was shortened by 5 bases and J by 6 bases, with 11 bases between the two germline ends. The germline V gene encodes CDR1 SEHNR and CDR2 FQNEAQ (reference sequence). In DNA form, the CDR3 reads TGTGCCAGCAGCCATCTTAGTTCCGAGCAGTACTTC. This translates into CASSHLSSEQYF.

This clonotype was counted many times. The chain joins TRBV4-3 to TRBJ2-1; D not resolved. Germline values: CDR1 LGHNA, CDR2 YSLEER. V was clipped by 1 base and J by 1 base, with 11 bases between them. The CDR3 has 16 amino acids. The CDR3 DNA follows: TGCGCCAGCAGCCAAGGGGTAGCTGGGTCCTACAATGAGCAGTTCTTC. Encoded protein: CASSQGVAGSYNEQFF.

This clonotype was seen more than once but under ten times. The chain recombines TRBV7-2 with TRBJ2-7; TRBD2 is a possible D gene (6 bases). Germline V CDR1 and CDR2: SGHTA, FQGNSA. CDR3 length: 14 amino acids. V was trimmed by 8 bases and J by 5 bases, leaving 19 bases between them. This chain's CDR3 is CASAHWDSENEQYF. The DNA for the CDR3 is TGTGCCAGCGCCCACTGGGACTCTGAAAACGAGCAGTACTTC. Together with reference TRBV7-2 and TRBJ2-7, the CDR3 gives the full variable domain: GAGVSQSPSNKVTEKGKDVELRCDPISGHTALYWYRQSLGQGLEFLIYFQGNSAPDKSGLPSDRFSAERTGGSVSTLTIQRTQQEDSAVYLCASAHWDSENEQYFGPGTRLTVT.

This clonotype occurred many times. The chain links TRBV27 to TRBJ2-7, with D unresolved. The V end lost 3 bases, the J end lost 0 bases, and 9 bases lay between the germline ends. Germline V gene sequence: CDR1 MNHEY, CDR2 SMNVEV (reference sequence). This CDR3 has 14 amino acids. The DNA for the CDR3 is TGTGCCAGCAGTTTGGGCAGGATCTCCTACGAGCAGTACTTC. Translation gives CASSLGRISYEQYF.

The CDR3 DNA follows: TGCAGTGCCGGTACCGGGACACCAAACTACGAGCAGTACTTC. The encoded protein is CSAGTGTPNYEQYF. The chain links TRBV20-1 to TRBJ2-7; weak D call: TRBD1 (6 bases). This CDR3 has 14 residues. Germline CDR1 is DFQATT and CDR2 is SNEGSKA (reference sequence). Deletions cut 6 bases from V and 3 bases from J, with 18 bases between.

The sample holds a few counts of this clonotype. This rearrangement joins TRBV14 to TRBJ2-3, with 11 bases lining up with TRBD2. The CDR3 loop spans 14 amino acids. The J segment lost 5 bases and the V segment lost 3 bases, leaving 1 base of the junction unmatched. Germline V lookup: CDR1 SGHDN, CDR2 FVKESK. The CDR3 DNA follows: TGTGCCAGCAGCCAGGGACTAGCGGTAGATACGCAGTATTTT. Its translation: CASSQGLAVDTQYF.

The chain couples TRBV6-2 or TRBV6-3 to TRBJ1-2, with 7 bases matching TRBD1. Germline values: CDR1 MNHEY, CDR2 SVGEGT. The trim removed 7 bases at V and 6 bases at J, leaving 14 bases unmatched. The CDR3 is 15 amino acids. CDR3 sequence reads: CASTDRGGGGDGYTF. DNA of the CDR3: TGTGCCAGCACCGACCGGGGAGGGGGCGGAGATGGCTACACCTTC.

This clonotype has just a few counts. The chain recombines TRBV29-1 with TRBJ2-7, with D possibly being TRBD2 (6 bases). The V end was cut by 7 bases, the J end by 4 bases, with 17 bases between. The V gene's germline CDR1 is SQVTM and CDR2 ANQGSEA. The CDR3 spans 13 residues. As DNA, the CDR3 is TGCAGCGCCCGTACTAGCCTCCGGTACGAGCAGTACTTC. Translating gives CSARTSLRYEQYF.

This clonotype was seen repeatedly, ten times or more. V is TRBV9 and J is TRBJ2-1, with D unclear. V dropped 4 bases and J dropped 12 bases, with 14 bases sitting between them. CDR1 and CDR2 (germline): SGDLS, YYNGEE. The CDR3 contains 12 residues. The CDR3 DNA is TGTGCCAGCAGCTCCGACTTGGTGGTGCAGTTCTTC. It specifies CASSSDLVVQFF.

This chain joins TRBV11-1 and TRBJ2-3; possible D gene TRBD2, 5 bases. The germline V and J ends were trimmed by 4 bases and 2 bases, with 22 bases remaining between them. CDR3 length: 18 residues. Looked up from germline, CDR1 is SGHAT and CDR2 is FQDESV (reference sequence). The CDR3 sequence is CASSSGVGERSHTDTQYF. CDR3 sequence (DNA): TGTGCCAGCAGCTCTGGGGTTGGGGAGAGATCGCACACAGATACGCAGTATTTT.

This clonotype was seen at least ten times. The chain links TRBV7-2 to TRBJ1-1; 7 bases fit TRBD1. The CDR3 totals 15 residues. Germline V gene lookup returns CDR1 SGHTA and CDR2 FQGNSA. V was clipped by 5 bases and J by 3 bases; unmatched bases: 9. Written as DNA, the CDR3 is TGTGCCAGCAGCCGCTGGACAGGTGGTTACACTGAAGCTTTCTTT. This gives the protein CASSRWTGGYTEAFF.

This clonotype was counted a few times. V is TRBV6-5 and J is TRBJ2-7, with 7 bases aligning to TRBD2. This CDR3 comprises 14 residues. Germline V gives CDR1 MNHEY, CDR2 SVGAGI. Unmatched junction bases numbered 6, after V lost 2 bases and J lost 5 bases. The CDR3 sequence is CASSYGGRDHEQYF. The CDR3 region has the DNA TGTGCCAGCAGTTACGGAGGGAGGGACCACGAGCAGTACTTC.

This clonotype showed up just a few times. The rearrangement joins TRBV28 to TRBJ2-3; perhaps TRBD1 as D (6 bases). Germline CDR1 and CDR2: MDHEN and SYDVKM. CDR3 size: 18 residues. The V and J ends lost 5 bases and 2 bases respectively, with 23 bases between them. CDR3 DNA: TGTGCCAGCAGTACCACCCCCGGAGGACAGACCCCCACAGATACGCAGTATTTT. It codes for CASSTTPGGQTPTDTQYF.

This clonotype occurred a few times. The chain employs TRBV25-1 and TRBJ2-2, with 7 bases matching TRBD2. The CDR3 sequence is 15 residues long. Unmatched junction bases numbered 4, after V lost 0 bases and J lost 6 bases. From germline, CDR1 is MGHDK and CDR2 SYGVNS. Here the CDR3 reads CASSEYGEGAGELFF. CDR3 coding DNA: TGTGCCAGCAGTGAATATGGGGAGGGCGCCGGGGAGCTGTTTTTT.

This clonotype appeared many times. The chain is built from TRBV29-1 and TRBJ2-2; no reliable D call. Germline loops: CDR1 SQVTM, CDR2 ANQGSEA. V gave up 5 bases and J gave up 5 bases, with 9 bases separating them. The length of the CDR3 is 12 residues. CDR3 sequence (DNA): TGCAGCGTTCTCGATTTAACCGGGGAGCTGTTTTTT. Encoded protein: CSVLDLTGELFF.

This clonotype was detected a few times. The rearrangement links TRBV7-9 to TRBJ2-7; 12 bases match TRBD2. The J segment lost 6 bases and the V segment lost 5 bases, leaving 11 bases of the junction unmatched. The CDR3 runs to 16 residues. CDR1 and CDR2 (germline): SEHNR, FQNEAQ (reference sequence). CDR3 protein: CASSPRLAGDPPEQYF. CDR3 nucleotides: TGTGCCAGCAGCCCCCGACTAGCGGGAGACCCCCCCGAGCAGTACTTC.

The chain is built from TRBV28 and TRBJ2-1, with 8 bases matching TRBD1. The V gene's germline CDR1 is MDHEN and CDR2 SYDVKM. V lost 7 bases to trimming and J lost 6 bases; unmatched junction nucleotides: 5. CDR3 length: 13 residues. In nucleotides, the CDR3 is TGTGCCAGCACGACAGGGGAAGGCAATGAGCAGTTCTTC. Amino acids: CASTTGEGNEQFF.

The genes are TRBV7-2 and TRBJ2-2, with 9 bases matching TRBD2. This CDR3 contains 17 residues. CDR1 and CDR2 from the germline V gene are SGHTA and FQGNSA. The V and J ends lost 2 bases and 4 bases, in that order; junction bases with no gene match: 8. The CDR3 is CASSLPTSGSTTGELFF. The CDR3 region has the DNA TGTGCCAGCAGCTTACCGACTAGCGGCTCCACCACCGGGGAGCTGTTTTTT.

This clonotype was detected a few times. V usage is TRBV20-1 and J usage is TRBJ1-6; a possible D gene is TRBD1 (5 bases). The V and J ends lost 6 bases and 0 bases respectively, with 15 bases between them. The CDR3 is made up of 16 amino acids. Germline lookup yields CDR1 DFQATT and CDR2 SNEGSKA (reference sequence). The DNA for the CDR3 is TGCAGTGCCCCTGCAGGGCCAAGCTCCTATAATTCACCCCTCCACTTT. It is translated as CSAPAGPSSYNSPLHF.

The chain couples TRBV7-9 to TRBJ2-3; D is uncertain. Germline V gives CDR1 SEHNR, CDR2 FQNEAQ (reference sequence). The CDR3 sequence is 16 residues long. The V end lost 1 base, the J end lost 2 bases, and 13 bases lay between the germline ends. In nucleotides, the CDR3 is TGTGCCAGCAGCTTAGAGGGCAGCGAAGCCACAGATACGCAGTATTTT. Amino acid sequence: CASSLEGSEATDTQYF.

This chain connects TRBV11-2 to TRBJ2-1; D ambiguous. Germline V gene sequence: CDR1 SGHAT, CDR2 FQNNGV. The CDR3 totals 14 residues. Trimming left V 2 bases short and J 5 bases short, with 10 bases between. The CDR3 DNA sequence: TGTGCCAGCAGCTTAACAGCGAATCACAATGAGCAGTTCTTC. It specifies CASSLTANHNEQFF.

This clonotype was seen a few times. The chain combines TRBV7-2 with TRBJ2-7; 7 bases fit TRBD1. This CDR3 has 13 residues. V was pared by 3 bases and J by 6 bases, with 5 bases of the junction left unmatched. Per the germline V gene, CDR1 is SGHTA and CDR2 is FQGNSA. CDR3 sequence reads: CASSFEGAGEQYF. Written as DNA, the CDR3 is TGTGCCAGCAGCTTTGAGGGGGCGGGCGAGCAGTACTTC. The full variable domain, rest sourced from reference TRBV7-2 and TRBJ2-7, is GAGVSQSPSNKVTEKGKDVELRCDPISGHTALYWYRQSLGQGLEFLIYFQGNSAPDKSGLPSDRFSAERTGGSVSTLTIQRTQQEDSAVYLCASSFEGAGEQYFGPGTRLTVT.

This clonotype appeared many times. The rearrangement links TRBV12-3 or TRBV12-4 to TRBJ2-3; 11 bases are shared with TRBD2. This CDR3 comprises 17 residues. Germline trimming cut 3 bases from V and 0 bases from J; bases unmatched to any gene: 5. The CDR3 DNA sequence: TGTGCCAGCAGTTTCCGACTAGCGGGGACTAGCACAGATACGCAGTATTTT. Translation: CASSFRLAGTSTDTQYF.

A remark on this clonotype: A much larger clone is a single base away; this may be a read error. This sequence joins TRBV6-1 and TRBJ1-5, with D unclear. Germline values: CDR1 MNHNS, CDR2 SASEGT. V lost 5 bases and J lost 0, with 11 bases in between. The CDR3 totals 15 residues. The CDR3 DNA reads TGTGCCAGCAGTCCGGCACTTGGTAGCAATCAGCCCCAGCATTTT. Residues: CASSPALGSNQPQHF.

The rearrangement uses TRBV20-1 and TRBJ1-2; TRBD1 agrees at 8 bases. Losses at the gene ends were 4 bases for V and 6 bases for J; bases not matched to a gene: 7. The CDR3 has 13 amino acids. CDR1 is DFQATT and CDR2 is SNEGSKA in the germline V gene (reference sequence). The chain's CDR3 is CSAIPDRVDGYTF. DNA of the CDR3: TGCAGTGCTATCCCGGACAGGGTAGATGGCTACACCTTC.

This clonotype was counted a few times. The V call is TRBV10-2, the J call TRBJ2-5, with 8 bases matching TRBD2. The germline CDR1 and CDR2 sequences are WSHSY and SAAADI. The V and J ends lost 3 bases and 5 bases, in that order; junction bases with no gene match: 8. The CDR3 has 15 residues. CDR3 sequence reads: CASSDGAGGRETQYF. The CDR3 region has the DNA TGCGCCAGCAGTGATGGGGCGGGAGGTCGGGAGACCCAGTACTTC.

V gene TRBV6-2 or TRBV6-3 combines with J gene TRBJ2-3, with 13 bases identical to TRBD2. V lost 4 bases, J lost 4 bases, and 8 bases stayed unmatched. Germline V gene lookup returns CDR1 MNHEY and CDR2 SVGEGT. CDR3 size: 17 residues. The CDR3 loop reads CASSSSGLAGLADTQYF. DNA of the CDR3: TGTGCCAGCAGTTCCTCGGGACTAGCGGGACTTGCAGATACGCAGTATTTT.